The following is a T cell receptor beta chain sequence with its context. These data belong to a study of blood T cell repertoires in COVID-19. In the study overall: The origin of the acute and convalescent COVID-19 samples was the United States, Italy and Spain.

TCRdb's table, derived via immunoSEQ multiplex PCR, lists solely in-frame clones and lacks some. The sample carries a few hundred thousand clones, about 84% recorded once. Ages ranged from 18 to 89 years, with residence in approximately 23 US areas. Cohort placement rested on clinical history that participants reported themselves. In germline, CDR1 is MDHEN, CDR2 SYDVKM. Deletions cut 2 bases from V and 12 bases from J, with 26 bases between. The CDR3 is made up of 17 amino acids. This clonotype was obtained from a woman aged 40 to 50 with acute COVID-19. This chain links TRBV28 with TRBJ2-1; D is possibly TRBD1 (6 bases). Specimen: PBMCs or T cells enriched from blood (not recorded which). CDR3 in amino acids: CASSLDQGSVPTGWQFF. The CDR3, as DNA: TGTGCCAGCAGTTTAGATCAGGGGTCTGTCCCTACGGGTTGGCAGTTCTTC.